This T cell receptor beta chain was retrieved from a study of T cells in Graves' hyperthyroidism and ophthalmopathy. CDR3 length: 14 residues. CDR1 LNHNV and CDR2 YYDKDF come from the germline V gene (reference sequence). The V gene end was trimmed by 3 bases and the J gene end by 6 bases; junction bases not matched to a gene: 6. Lactation, pregnancy, other autoimmune disease or uncontrolled infection excluded patients. Orbital computed tomography, thyroid ultrasound, serum thyroxine and TRAb, and clinical symptoms together informed the diagnoses. Study observations and caveats: In blood, most of the thyroid clonotypes expanded above 0.001 were also present. Ophthalmopathy, as predicted by the model, came a median roughly 6.3 months after the prediction.

TCR beta CDR3 regions were amplified from RNA transcripts. RT-PCR in the first round (using the HTBI primer set) targeted the TCR CDR3. TCRdb processed the multiplex PCR reads anew with MiXCR; each CDR3 protein has one entry. The table has hundreds of thousands of distinct CDR3 sequences, less than 45% seen once. A note on this clonotype: Its target is not known.

Material: peripheral blood or thyroid tissue (not recorded which). The chain couples TRBV15 to TRBJ1-2; 8 bases are shared with TRBD1. This TCR came from an adult man with Graves' disease, either hyperthyroidism or ophthalmopathy (not recorded which). The CDR3 bases are TGTGCCACCAGCAGCCCCGGACAGGGTAATGGCTACACCTTC. Encoded protein: CATSSPGQGNGYTF.